These T cell receptor beta chains were read from a single sample in a study of blood T cell repertoires in COVID-19. Some clones are missing from TCRdb's copy, which holds only in-frame ones; the method was immunoSEQ multiplex PCR. The table has about 140,000 clones, 70% to 80% seen once. Material for sequencing was peripheral blood. The receptors were gathered from a woman older than 75 with active or convalescent COVID-19. The CDR3 runs from the conserved cysteine through the conserved F or W. Each record gives: J gene, clone size, D gene, V gene, CDR3 protein, CDR3 DNA. D genes are given only for firm matches. Clone size, where shown, is once, few, many, or a class for clones that have expanded.

j_call: TRBJ1-4; clone_size: -; d_call: -; v_call: TRBV27; cdr3_aa: CASKTGTRGEKLFF; cdr3_nt: TGTGCCAGCAAAACAGGGACGAGGGGTGAAAAACTGTTTTTT
j_call: TRBJ1-2; clone_size: -; d_call: -; v_call: TRBV5-6; cdr3_aa: CASSSTAYGYTF; cdr3_nt: TGTGCCAGCAGCTCGACAGCCTATGGCTACACCTTC
j_call: TRBJ1-5; clone_size: -; d_call: -; v_call: TRBV5-1; cdr3_aa: CASSQGQYGQPQHF; cdr3_nt: TGCGCCAGCAGCCAAGGACAGTACGGCCAGCCCCAGCATTTT
j_call: TRBJ2-6; clone_size: -; d_call: -; v_call: TRBV11-2; cdr3_aa: CASSHVRTVSLGGANVLTF; cdr3_nt: TGTGCCAGCAGCCACGTCCGGACAGTATCGCTGGGGGGGGCCAACGTCCTGACTTTC
j_call: TRBJ2-7; clone_size: -; d_call: TRBD2; v_call: TRBV3-1/TRBV3-2; cdr3_aa: CASSQPGGAGSSYEQYF; cdr3_nt: TGTGCCAGCAGCCAGCCGGGTGGAGCGGGGAGCTCCTACGAGCAGTACTTC
j_call: TRBJ2-1; clone_size: -; d_call: -; v_call: TRBV5-1; cdr3_aa: CASSEPDNEQFF; cdr3_nt: TGCGCCAGCAGTGAGCCGGACAATGAGCAGTTCTTC
j_call: TRBJ1-2; clone_size: -; d_call: -; v_call: TRBV7-9; cdr3_aa: CASSLGRRTDYGYTF; cdr3_nt: TGTGCCAGCAGCTTAGGTCGCCGCACGGACTATGGCTACACCTTC
j_call: TRBJ1-2; clone_size: many; d_call: -; v_call: TRBV10-1; cdr3_aa: CASSFKHSGYTF; cdr3_nt: TGCGCCAGCAGTTTTAAACATTCCGGCTACACCTTC
j_call: TRBJ1-5; clone_size: -; d_call: -; v_call: TRBV4-1; cdr3_aa: CASSTTRGAGQPQHF; cdr3_nt: TGCGCCAGCAGCACAACTAGGGGTGCGGGACAGCCCCAGCATTTT
j_call: TRBJ2-3; clone_size: -; d_call: -; v_call: TRBV11-2; cdr3_aa: CASSFLAADTQYF; cdr3_nt: TGTGCCAGCAGCTTCCTAGCTGCAGATACGCAGTATTTT
j_call: TRBJ1-4; clone_size: -; d_call: -; v_call: TRBV11-2; cdr3_aa: CASSFYQEKLFF; cdr3_nt: TGTGCCAGCAGCTTCTACCAAGAAAAACTGTTTTTT
j_call: TRBJ2-4; clone_size: -; d_call: -; v_call: TRBV2; cdr3_aa: CASSERGSVPNIQYF; cdr3_nt: TGTGCCAGCAGTGAACGGGGGTCAGTTCCAAACATTCAGTACTTC
j_call: TRBJ1-4; clone_size: -; d_call: -; v_call: TRBV19; cdr3_aa: CASSDRRSNEKLFF; cdr3_nt: TGTGCCAGTAGTGACAGGCGGTCTAATGAAAAACTGTTTTTT
j_call: TRBJ1-2; clone_size: -; d_call: TRBD1; v_call: TRBV28; cdr3_aa: CASSPGTGYGYTF; cdr3_nt: TGTGCCAGCAGTCCTGGGACAGGCTATGGCTACACCTTC
j_call: TRBJ1-1; clone_size: -; d_call: -; v_call: TRBV7-3; cdr3_aa: CASSLKPGRSNTEAFF; cdr3_nt: TGTGCCAGCAGCTTAAAGCCAGGCCGTTCGAACACTGAAGCTTTCTTT
j_call: TRBJ1-4; clone_size: -; d_call: -; v_call: TRBV28; cdr3_aa: CAGQQGLNEKLFF; cdr3_nt: TGTGCCGGCCAACAGGGTCTTAATGAAAAACTGTTTTTT
j_call: TRBJ2-5; clone_size: -; d_call: -; v_call: TRBV7-9; cdr3_aa: CAISSGSETQYF; cdr3_nt: TGTGCCATATCGTCAGGGTCGGAGACCCAGTACTTC
j_call: TRBJ2-6; clone_size: -; d_call: TRBD1; v_call: TRBV5-1; cdr3_aa: CASSLTGTGQLGAGANVLTF; cdr3_nt: TGCGCCAGCAGCTTGACAGGGACAGGTCAATTAGGGGCTGGGGCCAACGTCCTGACTTTC
j_call: TRBJ2-2; clone_size: -; d_call: TRBD1; v_call: TRBV19; cdr3_aa: CASSTETGDTGELFF; cdr3_nt: TGTGCCAGTAGTACCGAGACAGGGGACACCGGGGAGCTGTTTTTT
j_call: TRBJ1-2; clone_size: -; d_call: -; v_call: TRBV5-4; cdr3_aa: CASSFSGQYGYTF; cdr3_nt: TGTGCCAGCAGCTTCTCAGGGCAGTATGGCTACACCTTC
j_call: TRBJ2-7; clone_size: -; d_call: -; v_call: TRBV7-9; cdr3_aa: CASSTDTYEQYF; cdr3_nt: TGTGCCAGCTCGACGGACACCTACGAGCAGTACTTC
j_call: TRBJ2-4; clone_size: few; d_call: -; v_call: TRBV2; cdr3_aa: CAGGVERSLAKNIQYF; cdr3_nt: TGTGCCGGCGGGGTAGAGAGGTCTTTAGCCAAAAACATTCAGTACTTC
j_call: TRBJ2-5; clone_size: -; d_call: TRBD2; v_call: TRBV7-2; cdr3_aa: CASSLVRPGLAGGPETQYF; cdr3_nt: TGTGCCAGCAGCTTAGTCCGGCCGGGACTAGCGGGGGGGCCAGAGACCCAGTACTTC
j_call: TRBJ1-5; clone_size: -; d_call: TRBD1; v_call: TRBV6-2/TRBV6-3; cdr3_aa: CASSYFRDRQPQHF; cdr3_nt: TGTGCCAGCAGTTATTTCAGGGACAGGCAGCCCCAGCATTTT
j_call: TRBJ2-5; clone_size: -; d_call: -; v_call: TRBV5-5; cdr3_aa: CASSLTVFQETQYF; cdr3_nt: TGTGCCAGCAGCTTGACAGTGTTTCAAGAGACCCAGTACTTC
j_call: TRBJ1-1; clone_size: once; d_call: -; v_call: TRBV5-4; cdr3_aa: CATRAGVNTEAFF; cdr3_nt: TGTGCCACCCGGGCGGGGGTGAACACTGAAGCTTTCTTT
j_call: TRBJ1-2; clone_size: -; d_call: -; v_call: TRBV7-2; cdr3_aa: CASSSRQYGYTF; cdr3_nt: TGTGCCAGCAGCTCCCGACAGTATGGCTACACCTTC
j_call: TRBJ1-3; clone_size: -; d_call: -; v_call: TRBV18; cdr3_aa: CASSPTTESGNTIYF; cdr3_nt: TGTGCCAGCTCACCAACGACGGAGTCTGGAAACACCATATATTTT
j_call: TRBJ1-1; clone_size: -; d_call: TRBD1; v_call: TRBV5-5; cdr3_aa: CASSSIAGTGHGAFF; cdr3_nt: TGTGCCAGCAGCTCCATCGCCGGGACAGGGCATGGAGCTTTCTTT
j_call: TRBJ1-4; clone_size: -; d_call: TRBD1; v_call: TRBV19; cdr3_aa: CASSSTGGHEKLFF; cdr3_nt: TGTGCCAGTAGTAGTACAGGGGGCCACGAAAAACTGTTTTTT
j_call: TRBJ2-4; clone_size: -; d_call: TRBD1; v_call: TRBV25-1; cdr3_aa: CASKGAVKNIQYF; cdr3_nt: TGTGCCAGCAAGGGGGCTGTCAAAAACATTCAGTACTTC
j_call: TRBJ1-1; clone_size: -; d_call: -; v_call: TRBV28; cdr3_aa: CASSLWGRAWTEAFF; cdr3_nt: TGTGCCAGCAGTTTATGGGGCAGGGCGTGGACTGAAGCTTTCTTT
j_call: TRBJ1-5; clone_size: -; d_call: -; v_call: TRBV12-2; cdr3_aa: CASRLARVSQVNQPQHF; cdr3_nt: TGTGCAAGTCGCTTAGCCCGAGTCTCGCAGGTGAACCAGCCCCAGCATTTT
j_call: TRBJ1-4; clone_size: -; d_call: -; v_call: TRBV30; cdr3_aa: CAWSRGARATNEKLFF; cdr3_nt: TGTGCCTGGAGTCGGGGGGCTCGGGCAACTAATGAAAAACTGTTTTTT
j_call: TRBJ2-3; clone_size: -; d_call: TRBD1; v_call: TRBV12-3/TRBV12-4; cdr3_aa: CASSRDRGTQYF; cdr3_nt: TGTGCCAGCAGTAGGGACAGAGGAACGCAGTATTTT
j_call: TRBJ1-6; clone_size: -; d_call: TRBD1; v_call: TRBV7-3; cdr3_aa: CASSLGTGNSPLHF; cdr3_nt: TGTGCCAGCAGCTTAGGGACAGGGAATTCACCCCTCCACTTT
j_call: TRBJ2-7; clone_size: -; d_call: -; v_call: TRBV10-3; cdr3_aa: CAISERVGLYEQYF; cdr3_nt: TGTGCCATCAGTGAGAGAGTGGGCCTCTACGAGCAGTACTTC
j_call: TRBJ2-7; clone_size: -; d_call: -; v_call: TRBV6-1; cdr3_aa: CASSEGLLYEQYF; cdr3_nt: TGTGCCAGCAGTGAAGGACTGCTATACGAGCAGTACTTC
j_call: TRBJ1-3; clone_size: -; d_call: -; v_call: TRBV11-2; cdr3_aa: CASSRDRSSSGNTIYF; cdr3_nt: TGTGCCAGCAGCCGCGACAGGTCCAGCTCTGGAAACACCATATATTTT
j_call: TRBJ2-2; clone_size: -; d_call: TRBD1; v_call: TRBV9; cdr3_aa: CASSVAPTGGSGELFF; cdr3_nt: TGTGCCAGCAGCGTAGCTCCGACAGGGGGCTCCGGGGAGCTGTTTTTT
j_call: TRBJ1-5; clone_size: -; d_call: -; v_call: TRBV7-2; cdr3_aa: CASSSDRYSNQPQHF; cdr3_nt: TGTGCCAGCAGCTCAGACAGATATAGCAATCAGCCCCAGCATTTT
j_call: TRBJ1-1; clone_size: few; d_call: TRBD1; v_call: TRBV28; cdr3_aa: CASGTRDRLNTEAFF; cdr3_nt: TGTGCCAGCGGGACCCGGGACAGACTGAACACTGAAGCTTTCTTT
j_call: TRBJ2-5; clone_size: -; d_call: TRBD2; v_call: TRBV12-3/TRBV12-4; cdr3_aa: CASRRGGLETQYF; cdr3_nt: TGTGCCAGCAGGCGGGGGGGGTTAGAGACCCAGTACTTC
j_call: TRBJ2-1; clone_size: -; d_call: -; v_call: TRBV6-5; cdr3_aa: CATSGSVNEQFF; cdr3_nt: TGTGCCACCTCGGGTAGCGTCAATGAGCAGTTCTTC
j_call: TRBJ1-2; clone_size: -; d_call: -; v_call: TRBV18; cdr3_aa: CASSPDGLNYGYTF; cdr3_nt: TGTGCCAGCTCACCCGACGGACTTAACTATGGCTACACCTTC
j_call: TRBJ2-2; clone_size: few; d_call: -; v_call: TRBV9; cdr3_aa: CASSVGALNTGELFF; cdr3_nt: TGTGCCAGCAGCGTCGGTGCCTTGAACACCGGGGAGCTGTTTTTT
j_call: TRBJ2-1; clone_size: -; d_call: TRBD1; v_call: TRBV5-1; cdr3_aa: CASSVGTGVDEQFF; cdr3_nt: TGCGCCAGCAGCGTCGGGACAGGGGTCGATGAGCAGTTCTTC
j_call: TRBJ2-5; clone_size: -; d_call: TRBD1; v_call: TRBV5-6; cdr3_aa: CASSLGQGLWETQYF; cdr3_nt: TGTGCCAGCAGCTTAGGACAGGGTCTTTGGGAGACCCAGTACTTC
j_call: TRBJ2-7; clone_size: -; d_call: -; v_call: TRBV3-1/TRBV3-2; cdr3_aa: CASSRGLAHEQYF; cdr3_nt: TGTGCCAGCAGCCGGGGACTGGCCCACGAGCAGTACTTC
j_call: TRBJ1-1; clone_size: once; d_call: -; v_call: TRBV3-1/TRBV3-2; cdr3_aa: CASSRGAVNTEAFF; cdr3_nt: TGTGCCAGCAGCCGTGGGGCCGTGAACACTGAAGCTTTCTTT
j_call: TRBJ1-1; clone_size: once; d_call: -; v_call: TRBV6-4; cdr3_aa: CASSLNSDRNTEAFF; cdr3_nt: TGTGCCAGCAGCCTAAATTCGGACAGGAACACTGAAGCTTTCTTT
j_call: TRBJ1-4; clone_size: -; d_call: -; v_call: TRBV12-3/TRBV12-4; cdr3_aa: CASRDLNEKLFF; cdr3_nt: TGTGCCAGCAGGGACTTGAATGAAAAACTGTTTTTT
j_call: TRBJ1-1; clone_size: -; d_call: TRBD1; v_call: TRBV5-5; cdr3_aa: CASSLFTGDTEAFF; cdr3_nt: TGTGCCAGCAGCTTATTCACAGGGGACACTGAAGCTTTCTTT
j_call: TRBJ2-5; clone_size: -; d_call: -; v_call: TRBV18; cdr3_aa: CASSTTQETQYF; cdr3_nt: TGTGCCAGCTCAACTACACAAGAGACCCAGTACTTC